Below, 32 T cell receptor beta chains from the same sample are listed, as sequenced in a study of T-cell reconstitution after alpha-beta-depleted transplantation in children. Unique molecular identifiers were incorporated during preparation of the TCRbeta library. TCRdb re-called the PCR reads with MiXCR, one entry per CDR3 protein. The sample has approximately 47,000 distinct CDR3 sequences; around 56% are singletons. The material sequenced was peripheral blood, taken before TCRalphabeta/CD19-depleted stem cell transplant. These receptors all come from a boy in the first two years of life with SCID, due to receive a stem cell transplant.

In this sample, this clonotype turned up many times. The chain links TRBV12-3 or TRBV12-4 to TRBJ1-6, with TRBD1 as a possible D gene (5 bases). The CDR3 extends over 13 amino acids. V was pared by 6 bases and J by 7 bases, with 10 bases between. CDR3 sequence: CASRDDSNSPLHF. The CDR3 DNA follows: TGTGCCAGCAGGGATGACAGCAATTCACCCCTCCACTTT.

This clonotype was counted between two and nine times. This chain connects TRBV12-3 or TRBV12-4 to TRBJ2-3; D is possibly TRBD2 (6 bases). Trimming took off 5 bases at V and 4 bases at J, with 19 bases between the two ends. The CDR3 totals 16 residues. The CDR3 DNA is TGTGCCAGCAGTCTCTCTAGCGCCGATAGGGCAGATACGCAGTATTTT. It is translated as CASSLSSADRADTQYF.

This clonotype was counted a few times. The V gene is TRBV6-1, the J gene TRBJ2-7, with TRBD2 matching over 7 bases. This CDR3 spans 14 amino acids. CDR1 MNHNS and CDR2 SASEGT come from the germline V gene. The ends lost 5 bases at V and 0 bases at J; junction bases unmatched: 4. CDR3 DNA: TGTGCCAGCAGTCTAGCGGCAAGCTCCTACGAGCAGTACTTC. Translated: CASSLAASSYEQYF.

This clonotype was seen repeatedly, ten times or more. The chain uses TRBV7-9 and TRBJ1-6; D gene uncertain. This CDR3 contains 15 residues. The V and J ends lost 1 base and 2 bases respectively, with 6 bases between them. CDR1 and CDR2 (germline): SEHNR, FQNEAQ (reference sequence). CDR3 loop: CASSLGSAYNSPLHF. The CDR3 nucleotides read TGTGCCAGCAGCTTAGGTTCGGCCTATAATTCACCCCTCCACTTT.

This chain joins TRBV12-3 or TRBV12-4 and TRBJ2-2; no clear D gene. Trimming shortened V by 1 base and J by 7 bases, and 4 bases separated the two germline ends. The CDR3 length is 12 residues. The CDR3 spells CASSLEVGELFF. The CDR3 DNA sequence: TGTGCCAGCAGTTTAGAAGTCGGGGAGCTGTTTTTT.

The chain uses TRBV10-3 and TRBJ1-2; D gene unclear. Germline V CDR1 and CDR2: ENHRY, SYGVKD. V dropped 3 bases and J dropped 0 bases, with 5 bases sitting between them. The CDR3 is 13 amino acids. The CDR3 DNA follows: TGTGCCATCAGTGATTCAGCTAACTATGGCTACACCTTC. As protein: CAISDSANYGYTF.

This clonotype has only a few counts. This chain connects TRBV20-1 to TRBJ1-5, with D possibly matching TRBD1 (6 bases). Trimming cost V 0 bases and J 4 bases, with 10 bases left between them. Germline lookup yields CDR1 DFQATT and CDR2 SNEGSKA (reference sequence). The CDR3 covers 14 residues. DNA of the CDR3: TGCAGTGCTAGAGATCACAGGGAGAATCAGCCCCAGCATTTT. This gives the protein CSARDHRENQPQHF.

In this sample, this clonotype turned up many times. The chain carries TRBV4-1 and TRBJ2-7, with D possibly being TRBD1 (5 bases). V lost 3 bases and J lost 2, with 17 bases in between. Germline CDR1 reads MGHRA; CDR2 reads YSYEKL. The CDR3 is 16 amino acids. The CDR3 reads CASSQRWGPRAYEQYF. CDR3 DNA sequence: TGCGCCAGCAGCCAGAGGTGGGGCCCCCGGGCCTACGAGCAGTACTTC.

This chain uses TRBV27 with TRBJ2-1; TRBD2 is a possible D gene (5 bases). The CDR3 runs 13 residues. V dropped 5 bases and J dropped 10 bases, with 15 bases sitting between them. CDR1 and CDR2 from the germline V gene are MNHEY and SMNVEV (reference sequence). The CDR3 bases are TGTGCCAGCAGTCTACTGGACTCGGGGGAGCAGTTCTTC. The encoded protein is CASSLLDSGEQFF.

The rearrangement links TRBV24-1 to TRBJ2-1; 9 bases agree with TRBD2. This CDR3 is built from 14 residues. Germline V lookup: CDR1 KGHDR, CDR2 SFDVKD. Trimming removed 6 bases from V and 6 bases from J; junction bases left unmatched: 5. In nucleotides, the CDR3 is TGTGCCACCAGTCAAGCGGGGGGTAGCAATGAGCAGTTCTTC. It codes for CATSQAGGSNEQFF.

The rearrangement joins TRBV10-3 to TRBJ2-2, with TRBD2 as a possible D gene (6 bases). With 0 bases removed from V and 7 bases from J, the gap between germline ends came to 9 bases. CDR3 length: 14 amino acids. Looked up from germline, CDR1 is ENHRY and CDR2 is SYGVKD. CDR3: CAISESGGLGELFF. In DNA, the CDR3 is TGTGCCATCAGTGAGTCAGGAGGGCTCGGGGAGCTGTTTTTT.

This clonotype was seen a single time. V and J are TRBV28 and TRBJ2-6; a possible D gene is TRBD1 (6 bases). V gave up 8 bases and J gave up 1 base, with 9 bases separating them. The germline V gene has CDR1 MDHEN and CDR2 SYDVKM. The CDR3 totals 14 residues. As DNA, the CDR3 is TGTGCCAGCCGCAGGGGTTCTGGGGCCAACGTCCTGACTTTC. As protein: CASRRGSGANVLTF.

The V and J genes are TRBV11-3 and TRBJ2-2, with 7 bases matching TRBD1. This CDR3 is built from 15 residues. Germline lookup yields CDR1 SGHNT and CDR2 YENEEA. Trimming at V came to 4 bases and at J to 5 bases, leaving 7 bases not matched to a gene. CDR3 region: CASSSRTGQTGELFF. For the CDR3, the DNA is TGTGCCAGCAGCTCCCGGACAGGCCAGACCGGGGAGCTGTTTTTT.

The genes are TRBV7-3 and TRBJ1-1; possibly TRBD1 for D (6 bases). Germline V gene data show CDR1 as SGHTA and CDR2 as FQGTGA. This CDR3 contains 16 residues. Trimming cost V 5 bases and J 5 bases, with 21 bases left between them. The CDR3 loop reads CASSEGGPGEGTEAFF. For the CDR3, the DNA is TGTGCCAGCAGCGAGGGGGGACCTGGGGAGGGGACTGAAGCTTTCTTT.

This clonotype has a handful of counts. This chain joins TRBV12-3 or TRBV12-4 and TRBJ1-4, with D tentatively TRBD1 (5 bases). CDR3 size: 15 residues. V dropped 5 bases and J dropped 4 bases, with 14 bases sitting between them. CDR3 DNA: TGTGCCAGCAGTAGGACATCGGGGCTTAATGAAAAACTGTTTTTT. This translates into CASSRTSGLNEKLFF.

V usage is TRBV6-2 or TRBV6-3 and J usage is TRBJ2-7; D is undetermined. CDR3 length: 12 amino acids. Germline lookup yields CDR1 MNHEY and CDR2 SVGEGT. V was trimmed by 2 bases and J by 6 bases, leaving 8 bases between them. CDR3: CASSYGRPEQYF. CDR3 sequence (DNA): TGTGCCAGCAGTTACGGCAGGCCCGAGCAGTACTTC.

V gene TRBV7-2 combines with J gene TRBJ2-3, with a possible D match to TRBD2 (6 bases). Germline CDR1 is SGHTA and CDR2 is FQGNSA. V gave up 5 bases and J gave up 1 base, with 10 bases separating them. This CDR3 is 14 amino acids long. CDR3 coding DNA: TGTGCCAGCAGCCCCGGCGGGGGCACAGATACGCAGTATTTT. This gives the protein CASSPGGGTDTQYF.

This clonotype was seen only a few times. The chain carries TRBV5-5 and TRBJ2-5, with TRBD2 matching 13 bases. Losses at the gene ends were 5 bases for V and 4 bases for J; bases not matched to a gene: 5. This CDR3 has 15 amino acids. The germline V gene has CDR1 SGHKS and CDR2 YYEKEE (reference sequence). The CDR3 spells CASRPGLAGRETQYF. CDR3 coding DNA: TGTGCCAGCAGACCGGGACTAGCGGGACGAGAGACCCAGTACTTC.

Points on this clonotype: One end of the junction fails to match germline, which may point to a read error. The chain carries TRBV20-1 and TRBJ2-7; maybe TRBD2 (6 bases). The CDR3 consists of 15 residues. Germline V gene data show CDR1 as DFQATT and CDR2 as SNEGSKA (reference sequence). In DNA form, the CDR3 reads TGTAGTGCTAGAGGGGCCGGGGGAGGTCGAATCGAGCAGTACTTC. Amino acid sequence: CSARGAGGGRIEQYF.

The V gene is TRBV5-1, the J gene TRBJ2-2; 7 positions match TRBD1. The J segment lost 8 bases and the V segment lost 4 bases, leaving 8 bases of the junction unmatched. CDR1 SGHRS and CDR2 YFSETQ come from the germline V gene. The CDR3 is made up of 14 amino acids. CDR3 nucleotide sequence: TGCGCCAGCAGCCAACAGGGGCTCGGAGGGGAGCTGTTTTTT. Its protein is CASSQQGLGGELFF.

The rearrangement links TRBV6-5 to TRBJ2-7; D uncertain. The germline V gene has CDR1 MNHEY and CDR2 SVGAGI. The CDR3 contains 14 residues. V shed 2 bases and J shed 4 bases, with 12 bases lying between them. The CDR3 DNA reads TGTGCCAGCAGTTACGGTAGGGAATGGTACGAGCAGTACTTC. This gives the protein CASSYGREWYEQYF.

This clonotype was observed a few times. The rearrangement uses TRBV5-1 and TRBJ2-7, with D hard to call. CDR1 and CDR2 from the germline V gene are SGHRS and YFSETQ. This CDR3 contains 14 residues. Trimming removed 1 base from V and 0 bases from J, with 8 bases in between. The CDR3 is CASSLSGDSYEQYF. CDR3 DNA: TGCGCCAGCAGCTTGTCCGGAGACTCCTACGAGCAGTACTTC.

This chain joins TRBV9 and TRBJ1-2, with D unresolved. V lost 3 bases to trimming and J lost 2 bases, with 11 bases between them. Germline V gives CDR1 SGDLS, CDR2 YYNGEE. This CDR3 is built from 14 residues. The CDR3: CASSEPPGNYGYTF. The CDR3 DNA is TGTGCCAGCAGCGAGCCCCCGGGGAACTATGGCTACACCTTC. The complete variable domain, with remaining parts taken from reference TRBV9 and TRBJ1-2, reads DSGVTQTPKHLITATGQRVTLRCSPRSGDLSVYWYQQSLDQGLQFLIQYYNGEERAKGNILERFSAQQFPDLHSELNLSSLELGDSALYFCASSEPPGNYGYTFGSGTRLTVV.

The chain carries TRBV20-1 and TRBJ2-7; 8 bases map to TRBD1. This CDR3 comprises 16 residues. V gave up 1 base and J gave up 0 bases; unmatched junction bases: 8. Germline assignment: CDR1 DFQATT and CDR2 SNEGSKA (reference sequence). The CDR3 DNA sequence: TGCAGTGCTAGAGGCCTTCTGACAGGGGACTCCTACGAGCAGTACTTC. Its translation is CSARGLLTGDSYEQYF.

This chain links TRBV12-3 or TRBV12-4 with TRBJ2-7; 8 bases line up with TRBD2. The CDR3 contains 15 residues. With 1 base clipped from V and 2 bases from J, the junction kept 4 bases outside the gene matches. The CDR3 loop is CASSLGSGGPYEQYF. DNA of the CDR3: TGTGCCAGCAGTTTAGGGAGCGGGGGCCCCTACGAGCAGTACTTC.

The V gene is TRBV20-1, the J gene TRBJ1-4; D might be TRBD1 (6 bases). Trimming removed 3 bases at V and 8 bases at J, with 13 bases between. CDR3 length: 13 residues. CDR1 is DFQATT, CDR2 SNEGSKA, per germline (reference sequence). CDR3 protein: CSASRQGMEKLFF. The CDR3 DNA reads as TGCAGTGCTAGCAGGCAGGGGATGGAAAAACTGTTTTTT.

V is TRBV2 and J is TRBJ1-5; D possibly corresponds to TRBD1 (6 bases). The CDR3 totals 15 residues. Per germline, CDR1 SNHLY and CDR2 FYNNEI. The ends were cut back, 9 bases at V and 6 bases at J, with 21 bases in the middle. CDR3 sequence: CASQTGRGLGQPQHF. The CDR3 coding sequence is TGTGCCAGTCAAACTGGGCGGGGGCTCGGTCAGCCCCAGCATTTT.

V usage is TRBV10-2 and J usage is TRBJ1-6, with D unresolved. V lost 6 bases to trimming and J lost 11 bases, with 14 bases between them. Germline V CDR1 and CDR2: WSHSY, SAAADI. The CDR3 length is 13 residues. In DNA form, the CDR3 reads TGCGCCAGCAGGACCAGGAACCTTACACCCCTCCACTTT. Translating it yields CASRTRNLTPLHF.

This chain connects TRBV4-2 to TRBJ2-7, with TRBD2 matching over 7 bases. The CDR3 is 17 residues long. V was pared by 0 bases and J by 1 base, with 9 bases of the junction left unmatched. The germline V gene has CDR1 LGHNA and CDR2 YNFKEQ. The CDR3 bases are TGTGCCAGCAGCCAAGAGGGGCTGGGGGGGGGATCCTACGAGCAGTACTTC. It specifies CASSQEGLGGGSYEQYF.

The J gene is TRBJ2-3, the V gene TRBV5-1; TRBD1 matches 10 bases. This CDR3 has 16 amino acids. Germline lookup yields CDR1 SGHRS and CDR2 YFSETQ. The J segment lost 4 bases and the V segment lost 3 bases, leaving 8 bases of the junction unmatched. The CDR3 region has the DNA TGCGCCAGCAGCTCCATAAGACAGGGGGCCCCAGATACGCAGTATTTT. It specifies CASSSIRQGAPDTQYF. Full variable domain (remainder filled in from reference TRBV5-1 and TRBJ2-3): KAGVTQTPRYLIKTRGQQVTLSCSPISGHRSVSWYQQTPGQGLQFLFEYFSETQRNKGNFPGRFSGRQFSNSRSEMNVSTLELGDSALYLCASSSIRQGAPDTQYFGPGTRLTVL.

This chain connects TRBV4-2 to TRBJ1-6, with a tentative D call TRBD1 (6 bases). The CDR3 extends over 14 amino acids. Germline CDR1 reads LGHNA; CDR2 reads YNFKEQ. Trimming pared 4 bases from V and 9 bases from J, leaving 13 bases between. The DNA of the CDR3 is TGTGCCAGCAGCCGTAACCAGGGGAGTTCACCCCTCCACTTT. Its protein is CASSRNQGSSPLHF.

The J gene is TRBJ2-5, the V gene TRBV20-1; TRBD2 aligns across 12 bases. Looked up from germline, CDR1 is DFQATT and CDR2 is SNEGSKA (reference sequence). CDR3 length equals 17 residues. With V trimmed by 0 bases and J by 1 base, 6 bases remained unmatched. The CDR3 region has the DNA TGCAGTGCTAGAGATTTGACTAGCGGGGGTTTCCAAGAGACCCAGTACTTC. Its protein is CSARDLTSGGFQETQYF.